This T cell receptor beta chain derives from a study of cytomegalovirus exposure and HLA in healthy donors. In germline, CDR1 is SEHNR, CDR2 FQNEAQ (reference sequence). The CDR3 sequence is 14 residues long. The germline V and J ends were trimmed by 4 bases and 7 bases, with 11 bases remaining between them. The PCR employed 60 Vbeta primers together with 13 Jbeta primers. TCRdb's table, derived via immunoSEQ multiplex PCR, lists solely in-frame clones and lacks some. Of some 200,000 clones listed, around 76% were seen once; the top ten hold around 1.9%. The genes are TRBV7-9 and TRBJ1-6, with a tentative D call TRBD1 (5 bases). The sample comprised PBMCs. This TCR came from a woman in her 30s in good health and CMV-seropositive. CDR3 nucleotides: TGTGCCAGCAGCTCGACAGAGGTAAATTCACCCCTCCACTTT. It encodes CASSSTEVNSPLHF.